These T cell receptor beta chains were read from a single sample in a study of cytomegalovirus exposure and HLA in healthy donors. This table comes from immunoSEQ multiplex PCR, and its TCRdb copy is limited to in-frame clones, with some not included. The data hold around 170,000 clones, with just over 75% observed a single time. The sequenced material came from PBMCs. The receptors stem from a man aged 35-49 years in good health and CMV-seronegative. Each CDR3 is given with its conserved first and last residue.

TRBV25-1	15	TRBJ1-2	CASSEYGRGLGGYTF
TRBV2	16	TRBJ1-5	CASSEDRGVGNQPQHF
TRBV13	15	TRBJ1-1	CASSFGRLRNTEAFF
TRBV19	14	TRBJ2-3	CASSSTRAADTQYF
TRBV28	15	TRBJ1-3	CASSHRGASGNTIYF
TRBV5-4	13	TRBJ2-3	CASSSDLPDTQYF
TRBV10-3	12	TRBJ2-3	CAISERGDTQYF
TRBV10-3	14	TRBJ1-6	CAISETVYNSPLHF
TRBV20-1	11	TRBJ2-1	CSARTSYEQFF
TRBV5-5	14	TRBJ2-7	CASSHSGGPYEQYF
TRBV19	15	TRBJ2-1	CASSIQDSSYNEQFF
TRBV5-6	15	TRBJ1-5	CASSSVAGGYQPQHF
TRBV28	14	TRBJ2-7	CASSILAGVYEQYF
TRBV2	15	TRBJ2-7	CASSEVGANSYEQYF
TRBV9	13	TRBJ2-7	CASSVMAGGEQYF
TRBV5-1	18	TRBJ2-3	CASSLAIGTSGPTDTQYF
TRBV5-1	13	TRBJ2-1	CASSLQGTNEQFF
TRBV7-6	12	TRBJ2-1	CASSPGTGEQFF
TRBV6-1	15	TRBJ1-2	CASIPGTADNYGYTF
TRBV7-2	15	TRBJ2-5	CASSLGAGVDETQYF
TRBV6-1	16	TRBJ2-3	CASSERVAGESDTQYF
TRBV27	18	TRBJ1-3	CASSLLGGQGVLGNTIYF
TRBV9	15	TRBJ2-3	CASTVEGSSTDTQYF
TRBV5-4	17	TRBJ2-2	CASSLRTSVPNTGELFF
TRBV6-5	13	TRBJ1-5	CASSLQYNQPQHF
TRBV29-1	13	TRBJ2-1	CSVERGLVDEQFF
TRBV5-1	15	TRBJ2-1	CASSLGLAGRLEQFF
TRBV9	13	TRBJ1-5	CASSVVPGQPQHF
TRBV6-6	15	TRBJ2-7	CASRGQGSKVYEQYF
TRBV7-9	18	TRBJ2-3	CASSLSITSGSITDTQYF
TRBV14	15	TRBJ2-3	CASSSGTSGTDTQYF
TRBV13	15	TRBJ2-7	CASRLLGPSGYEQYF
TRBV30	15	TRBJ2-2	CAWRYGHLNTGELFF
TRBV7-2	13	TRBJ2-7	CASSPLMGREQYF
TRBV6-6	13	TRBJ2-3	CASTPQGPDTQYF
TRBV20-1	11	TRBJ1-2	CSASEDYGYTF
TRBV4-1	18	TRBJ1-2	CASSQDATTDTNHYGYTF
TRBV4-1	18	TRBJ2-5	CASSQDGASGRGYETQYF
TRBV28	14	TRBJ2-1	CASSLIRYQGEQFF
TRBV7-9	16	TRBJ1-2	CSSSLDRGLNDYGYTF
TRBV7-3	15	TRBJ2-1	CASSRLAGPYNEQFF
TRBV5-6	15	TRBJ1-1	CASSRRTERNTEAFF
TRBV18	11	TRBJ2-7	CASSLNYEQYF
TRBV11-2	12	TRBJ1-2	CASSPLSYGYTF
TRBV27	18	TRBJ2-2	CASSLTRTSARNTGELFF
TRBV7-8	17	TRBJ2-3	CASSFSGTTANLDTQYF
TRBV27	15	TRBJ1-2	CASSLRTGGGYGYTF
TRBV7-9	16	TRBJ1-1	CASSFVGGQRGTEAFF
TRBV28	15	TRBJ1-2	CASSLSSGANYGYTF
TRBV2	15	TRBJ1-6	CASLNWAGRHSPLHF
TRBV30	13	TRBJ2-5	CARRTVGGETQYF
TRBV5-1	16	TRBJ2-2	CASSLDPFGGTGELFF
TRBV7-8	16	TRBJ2-3	CASSSLTSRGGNTQYF
TRBV9	17	TRBJ2-1	CASSVGGLAGGGNEQFF